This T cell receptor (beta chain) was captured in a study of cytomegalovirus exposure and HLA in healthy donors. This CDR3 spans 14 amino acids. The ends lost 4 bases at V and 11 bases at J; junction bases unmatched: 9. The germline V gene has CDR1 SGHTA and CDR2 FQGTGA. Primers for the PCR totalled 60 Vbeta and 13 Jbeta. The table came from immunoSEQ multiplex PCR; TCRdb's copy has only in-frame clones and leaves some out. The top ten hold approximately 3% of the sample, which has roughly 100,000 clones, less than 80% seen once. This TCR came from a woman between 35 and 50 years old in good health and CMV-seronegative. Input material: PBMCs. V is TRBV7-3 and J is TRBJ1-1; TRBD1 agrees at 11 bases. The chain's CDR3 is CASSSTGQGAVAFF. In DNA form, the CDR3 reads TGTGCCAGCAGCTCAACAGGACAGGGGGCTGTCGCTTTCTTT.